This entry lists 10 T cell receptor beta chains sequenced from one sample in a study of cytomegalovirus exposure and HLA in healthy donors. The primer mix had 60 Vbeta and 13 Jbeta primers. Measured with immunoSEQ multiplex PCR; TCRdb has only the in-frame clones, and not every one. The data hold about 190,000 clones, with roughly 75% observed a single time. Material: PBMCs. The receptor set was obtained from a man in his thirties or forties in good health and CMV-seropositive.

V and J are TRBV5-5 and TRBJ1-2; D is unclear. The CDR3 runs 12 residues. V was pared by 4 bases and J by 8 bases, with 12 bases between. CDR1 and CDR2 from the germline V gene are SGHKS and YYEKEE (reference sequence). The CDR3 spells CASSLPSLGYTF. CDR3 sequence (DNA): TGTGCCAGCAGCCTACCCTCCCTCGGCTACACCTTC.

The chain uses TRBV19 and TRBJ1-2; weak D call: TRBD1 (6 bases). The CDR3 loop spans 18 amino acids. Trimming shortened V by 5 bases and J by 3 bases, and 25 bases separated the two germline ends. CDR1 is LNHDA, CDR2 SQIVND, per germline (reference sequence). This CDR3 reads CASSQRSQQTGRYYGYTF. CDR3 DNA sequence: TGTGCCAGTAGTCAGCGGTCCCAACAAACAGGGCGATACTATGGCTACACCTTC. Together with reference TRBV19 and TRBJ1-2, the CDR3 gives the full variable domain: DGGITQSPKYLFRKEGQNVTLSCEQNLNHDAMYWYRQDPGQGLRLIYYSQIVNDFQKGDIAEGYSVSREKKESFPLTVTSAQKNPTAFYLCASSQRSQQTGRYYGYTFGSGTRLTVV.

The V gene is TRBV7-2, the J gene TRBJ2-7, with TRBD1 matching over 9 bases. Germline CDR1 is SGHTA and CDR2 is FQGNSA. Trimming took 5 bases from V and 4 from J; bases not matched to a gene: 6. The CDR3 spans 14 residues. The CDR3 DNA is TGTGCCAGCAGCCTACAGGGGGCGGGATACGAGCAGTACTTC. The encoded protein is CASSLQGAGYEQYF. Filled out from reference TRBV7-2 and TRBJ2-7, the complete variable domain reads GAGVSQSPSNKVTEKGKDVELRCDPISGHTALYWYRQSLGQGLEFLIYFQGNSAPDKSGLPSDRFSAERTGGSVSTLTIQRTQQEDSAVYLCASSLQGAGYEQYFGPGTRLTVT.

The J gene is TRBJ1-5, the V gene TRBV28; D uncertain. The V and J ends lost 3 bases and 0 bases respectively, with 3 bases between them. CDR3 size: 13 residues. Germline V gene sequence: CDR1 MDHEN, CDR2 SYDVKM. The CDR3 nucleotides read TGTGCCAGCAGTTTGCGTAGCAATCAGCCCCAGCATTTT. Protein sequence: CASSLRSNQPQHF.

This chain's CDR3 is CASSQRGGGNTIYF. CDR3 bases: TGTGCCAGCAGTCAAAGGGGTGGAGGAAACACCATATATTTT. The chain recombines TRBV2 with TRBJ1-3; perhaps TRBD1 as D (5 bases). This CDR3 region has 14 residues. V dropped 5 bases and J dropped 4 bases, with 12 bases sitting between them. The germline V gene encodes CDR1 SNHLY and CDR2 FYNNEI.

V and J are TRBV6-5 and TRBJ1-2; possibly TRBD1 for D (6 bases). Trimming left V 0 bases short and J 7 bases short, with 15 bases between. Germline CDR1 is MNHEY and CDR2 is SVGAGI. The CDR3 covers 15 residues. The CDR3 loop is CASSYSRAGVGGYTF. DNA of the CDR3: TGTGCCAGCAGTTACTCAAGAGCAGGGGTGGGTGGCTACACCTTC.

The genes are TRBV9 and TRBJ2-7; D possibly corresponds to TRBD1 (6 bases). CDR1 and CDR2 (germline): SGDLS, YYNGEE. The CDR3 extends over 13 amino acids. The ends were cut back, 4 bases at V and 4 bases at J, with 12 bases in the middle. The CDR3 sequence is CASSPQQGYEQYF. CDR3 DNA sequence: TGTGCCAGCAGCCCCCAACAGGGATACGAGCAGTACTTC.

This chain uses TRBV7-6 with TRBJ2-2; tentative D call: TRBD2 (5 bases). Trimming left V 2 bases short and J 2 bases short, with 18 bases between. CDR3 length: 18 amino acids. The germline gives CDR1 SGHVS, CDR2 FNYEAQ. The CDR3 DNA reads as TGTGCCAGCAGCTTAATCCGGCCTACCGGAGGAAACACCGGGGAGCTGTTTTTT. This gives the protein CASSLIRPTGGNTGELFF.

The chain combines TRBV6-1 with TRBJ1-5; 9 positions agree with TRBD1. CDR3 size: 15 residues. Per the germline V gene, CDR1 is MNHNS and CDR2 is SASEGT. V trimming: 6 bases; J trimming: 3 bases; junction bases outside the gene matches: 6. The CDR3 DNA is TGTGCCAGCAGGGCCGGGACAGGGCACAATCAGCCCCAGCATTTT. It encodes CASRAGTGHNQPQHF.

The chain combines TRBV5-5 with TRBJ2-1, with TRBD1 matching 10 bases. The CDR3 consists of 17 residues. In germline, CDR1 is SGHKS, CDR2 YYEKEE (reference sequence). The junction had 7 bases not matched to a gene; V was cut back by 0 bases and J by 4 bases. CDR3 residues: CASSLAHWGQGYNEQFF. The CDR3 DNA follows: TGTGCCAGCAGCTTGGCCCATTGGGGACAGGGGTACAATGAGCAGTTCTTC. Complete variable domain (other parts from reference TRBV5-5 and TRBJ2-1): DAGVTQSPTHLIKTRGQQVTLRCSPISGHKSVSWYQQVLGQGPQFIFQYYEKEERGRGNFPDRFSARQFPNYSSELNVNALLLGDSALYLCASSLAHWGQGYNEQFFGPGTRLTVL.